There are a few counts of the clone carrying this TCR beta chain. Its antigen is unknown. V lost 6 bases to trimming and J lost 4 bases; unmatched junction nucleotides: 7. The CDR3 sequence is 15 residues long. Germline V gene data show CDR1 as MNHEY and CDR2 as SVGAGI. TCRdb redid the calling of the 5' RACE reads with MiXCR, one entry per CDR3 protein. Of approximately 340,000 distinct CDR3 sequences listed, approximately 15% were seen once; the top ten hold about a fifth. These data are taken from a study of T-cell memory formation after mild COVID-19. Overall study results and limits: Whereas later expanders leaned CD4+, clones contracting day 15 to 85 showed a balanced CD4/CD8 makeup. Among contracting clones, CD4+ were mainly CM/EM and CD8+ enriched in EMRA.

The clonotype originates from a man in his late teens or twenties who had mild COVID-19 (a few samples of this study predate the infection). Cell type and time point are not known. The chain employs TRBV6-5 and TRBJ2-3; the match to TRBD2 covers 10 bases. Sequenced input: PBMCs or a T cell subset sorted from them (not recorded which). CDR3: CASSLSGGGADTQYF. In DNA form, the CDR3 reads TGTGCCAGCAGCCTCAGCGGGGGGGGCGCAGATACGCAGTATTTT.